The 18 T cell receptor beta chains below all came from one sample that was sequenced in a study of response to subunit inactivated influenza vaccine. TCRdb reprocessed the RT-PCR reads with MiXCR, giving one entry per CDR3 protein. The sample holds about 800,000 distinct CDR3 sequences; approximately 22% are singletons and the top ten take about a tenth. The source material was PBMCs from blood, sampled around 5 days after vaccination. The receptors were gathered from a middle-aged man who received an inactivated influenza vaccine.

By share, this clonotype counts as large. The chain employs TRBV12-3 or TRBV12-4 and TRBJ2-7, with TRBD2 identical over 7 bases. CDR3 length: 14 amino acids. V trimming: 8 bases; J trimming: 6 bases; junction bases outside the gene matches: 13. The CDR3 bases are TGTGCCAGCTCCCTTAGCGGGTACCAGGGCGAGCAGTACTTC. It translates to CASSLSGYQGEQYF.

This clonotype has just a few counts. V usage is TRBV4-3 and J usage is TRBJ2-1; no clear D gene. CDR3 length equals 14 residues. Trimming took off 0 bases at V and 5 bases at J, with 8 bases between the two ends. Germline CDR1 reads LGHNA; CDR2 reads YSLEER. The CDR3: CASSQDFVDNEQFF. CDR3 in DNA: TGCGCCAGCAGCCAAGATTTCGTCGACAATGAGCAGTTCTTC.

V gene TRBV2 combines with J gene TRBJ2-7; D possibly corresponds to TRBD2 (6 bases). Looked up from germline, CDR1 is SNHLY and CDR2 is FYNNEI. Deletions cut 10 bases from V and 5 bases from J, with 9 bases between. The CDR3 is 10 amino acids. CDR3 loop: CATGRNEQYF. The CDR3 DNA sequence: TGTGCCACAGGGAGGAACGAGCAGTACTTC. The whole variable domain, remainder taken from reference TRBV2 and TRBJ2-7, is EPEVTQTPSHQVTQMGQEVILRCVPISNHLYFYWYRQILGQKVEFLVSFYNNEISEKSEIFDDQFSVERPDGSNFTLKIRSTKLEDSAMYFCATGRNEQYFGPGTRLTVT.

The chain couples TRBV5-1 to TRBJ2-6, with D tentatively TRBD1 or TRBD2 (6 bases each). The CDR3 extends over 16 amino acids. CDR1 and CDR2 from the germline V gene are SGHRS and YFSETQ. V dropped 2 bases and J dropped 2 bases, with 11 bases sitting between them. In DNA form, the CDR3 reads TGCGCCAGCAGCTTCGACGGGGGCACTGGGGCCAACGTCCTGACTTTC. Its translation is CASSFDGGTGANVLTF.

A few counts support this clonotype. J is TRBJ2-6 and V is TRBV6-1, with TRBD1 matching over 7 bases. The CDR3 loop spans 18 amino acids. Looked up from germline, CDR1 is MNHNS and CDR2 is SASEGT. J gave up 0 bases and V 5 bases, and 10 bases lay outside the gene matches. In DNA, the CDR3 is TGTGCCAGCAGTACGGAAAGGGACAGAGTCTCTGGGGCCAACGTCCTGACTTTC. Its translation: CASSTERDRVSGANVLTF.

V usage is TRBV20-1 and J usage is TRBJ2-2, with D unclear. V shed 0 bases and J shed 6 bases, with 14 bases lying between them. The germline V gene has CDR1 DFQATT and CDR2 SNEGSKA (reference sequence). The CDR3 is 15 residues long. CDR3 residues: CSARDLGLTPGELFF. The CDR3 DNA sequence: TGCAGTGCTAGAGATCTGGGCCTCACCCCCGGGGAGCTGTTTTTT.

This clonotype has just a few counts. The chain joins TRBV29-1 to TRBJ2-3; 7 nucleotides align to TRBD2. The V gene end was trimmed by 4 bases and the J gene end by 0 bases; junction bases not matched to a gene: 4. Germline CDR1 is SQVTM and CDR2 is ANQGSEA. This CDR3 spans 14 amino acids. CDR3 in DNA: TGCAGCGTTGTAGGGAGGGCTAGCACAGATACGCAGTATTTT. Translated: CSVVGRASTDTQYF.

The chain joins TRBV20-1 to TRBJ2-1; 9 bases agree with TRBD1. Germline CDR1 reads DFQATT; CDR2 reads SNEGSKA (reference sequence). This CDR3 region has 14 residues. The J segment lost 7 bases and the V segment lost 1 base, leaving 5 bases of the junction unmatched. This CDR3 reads CSARGRTGVNEQFF. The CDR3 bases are TGCAGTGCTAGAGGACGGACAGGGGTGAATGAGCAGTTCTTC.

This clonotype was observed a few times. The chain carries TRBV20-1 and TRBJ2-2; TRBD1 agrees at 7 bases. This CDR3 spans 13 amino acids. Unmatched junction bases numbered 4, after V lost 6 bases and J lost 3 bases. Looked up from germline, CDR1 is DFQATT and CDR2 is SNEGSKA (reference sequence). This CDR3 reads CSATDRDTGELFF. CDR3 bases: TGCAGTGCAACTGACAGGGACACCGGGGAGCTGTTTTTT.

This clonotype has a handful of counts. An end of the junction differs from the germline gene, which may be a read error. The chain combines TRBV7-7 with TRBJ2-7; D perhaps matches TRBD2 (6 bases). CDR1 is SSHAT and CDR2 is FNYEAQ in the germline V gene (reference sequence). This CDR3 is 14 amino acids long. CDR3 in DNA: TGTGCTAGCAGCCCCAACCCTCGGGGGTACGAGCAGTACTTC. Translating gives CASSPNPRGYEQYF.

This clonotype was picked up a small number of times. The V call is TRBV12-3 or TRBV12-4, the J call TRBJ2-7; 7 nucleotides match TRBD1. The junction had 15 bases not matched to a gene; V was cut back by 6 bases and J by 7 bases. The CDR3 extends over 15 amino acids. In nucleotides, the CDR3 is TGTGCCAGCAGCCTATTCACGACAGGGACCGTAGAGCAGTACTTC. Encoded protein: CASSLFTTGTVEQYF.

This CDR3 reads CATSSGTDSYEQYF. The CDR3 nucleotides are TGTGCCACCAGCAGTGGGACAGACTCCTACGAGCAGTACTTC. V usage is TRBV15 and J usage is TRBJ2-7; 7 bases line up with TRBD1. V was pared by 3 bases and J by 0 bases, with 2 bases of the junction left unmatched. This CDR3 region has 14 residues. CDR1 and CDR2 (germline): LNHNV, YYDKDF (reference sequence).

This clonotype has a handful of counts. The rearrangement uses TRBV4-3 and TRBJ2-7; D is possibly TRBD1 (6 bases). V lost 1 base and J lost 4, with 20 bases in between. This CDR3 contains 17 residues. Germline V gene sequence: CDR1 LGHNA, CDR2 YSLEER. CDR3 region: CASSQAPLGTSSYEQYF. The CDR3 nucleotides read TGCGCCAGCAGCCAAGCCCCGTTGGGGACAAGTTCTTACGAGCAGTACTTC.

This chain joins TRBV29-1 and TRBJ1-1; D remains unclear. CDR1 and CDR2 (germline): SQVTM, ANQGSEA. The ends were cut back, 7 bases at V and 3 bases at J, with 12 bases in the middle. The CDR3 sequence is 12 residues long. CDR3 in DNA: TGCAGCGCTATGGGTAGGCACACTGAAGCTTTCTTT. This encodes CSAMGRHTEAFF.

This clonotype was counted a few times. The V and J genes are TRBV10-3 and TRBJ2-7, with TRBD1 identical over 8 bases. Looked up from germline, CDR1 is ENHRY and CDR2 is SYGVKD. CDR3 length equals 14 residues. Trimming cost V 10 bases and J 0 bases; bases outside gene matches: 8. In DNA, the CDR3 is TGTGCCACCGCGGGACAGGACCTCTCCTACGAGCAGTACTTC. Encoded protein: CATAGQDLSYEQYF.

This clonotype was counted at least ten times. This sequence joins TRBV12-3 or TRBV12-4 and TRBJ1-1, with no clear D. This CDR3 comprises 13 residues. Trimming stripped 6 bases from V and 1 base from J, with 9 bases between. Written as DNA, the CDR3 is TGTGCCAGCAGGAGTGGGAGGAACACTGAAGCTTTCTTT. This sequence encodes CASRSGRNTEAFF.

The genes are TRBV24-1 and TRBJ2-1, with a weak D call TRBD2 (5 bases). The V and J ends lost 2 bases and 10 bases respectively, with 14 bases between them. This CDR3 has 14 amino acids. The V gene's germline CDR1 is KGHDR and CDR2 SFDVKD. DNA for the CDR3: TGTGCCACCAGTGATTCCCTGAGGGAGAACGAGCAGTTCTTC. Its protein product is CATSDSLRENEQFF.

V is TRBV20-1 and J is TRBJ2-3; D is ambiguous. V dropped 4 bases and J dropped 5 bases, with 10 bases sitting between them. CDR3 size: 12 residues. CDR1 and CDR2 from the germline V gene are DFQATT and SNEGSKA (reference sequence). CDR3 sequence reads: CSATQVGDTQYF. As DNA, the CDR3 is TGCAGTGCTACTCAAGTCGGAGATACGCAGTATTTT.